This TCR beta chain comes out of a study of shared clonotypes between healthy human individuals. Overall study context: The donor pool was made up of two women and a few men aged 18 to 49. Per donor, three plates held CD4 naive cells, three held CD4 memory, two held CD8 naive and one held CD8 memory. Study-wide results and limits: Among the subsets, naive ones generally showed larger estimated richness than memory ones.

Original methodology: ImmunoSEQ junction-only sequences lacked quality scores, so their filtering differed. Data came from immunoSEQ multiplex PCR; TCRdb stores just in-frame clones and leaves some out. V, J and clone size are those of that table, while D and trimming were read from the DNA. This sample carries more than 2,000,000 clones, approximately 92% of them seen once, and the ten largest clones take more than 0.12%. A note on this clone: Its antigen is unknown. The sample has other DNA sequences that encode this CDR3 too.

This clonotype was obtained from a man between 18 and 29 years old in good health. Input material: naive CD4+ T cells sorted from blood. Described subset: CD45RA+ positively selected.

The CDR3 DNA sequence: TGTGCCTGGAGAGGGGGTACCAAAAACATTCAGTACTTC. Its translation: CAWRGGTKNIQYF. The chain has TRBV30 and TRBJ2-4; TRBD1 is a possible D gene (6 bases). In germline, CDR1 is GTSNPN, CDR2 SVGIG (reference sequence). V lost 3 bases and J lost 2, with 8 bases in between. There are 13 residues in the CDR3.